These 29 T cell receptor beta chains were all obtained from the same sample, sequenced in a study of blood T cell repertoires in COVID-19. Libraries were prepared by immunoSEQ multiplex PCR; TCRdb keeps only in-frame clonotypes and omits some of them. The sample records about 170,000 clones, around 80% being singletons. Sequencing used PBMCs or T cells enriched from blood (not recorded which). These receptors originate from a woman aged 70 to 79 in a cohort exposed to, infected with or recovered from COVID-19 (not recorded which).

This clone was observed a single time. V gene TRBV12-5 combines with J gene TRBJ2-3; TRBD2 matches at 16 bases. V shed 2 bases, J shed 5 bases, and the junction held 10 bases outside the gene matches. Germline CDR1 and CDR2: LGHNT and FRNRAP. This CDR3 region has 19 residues. CDR3 in amino acids: CASGLSPGLAGGPIDTQYF. CDR3 nucleotides: TGTGCTAGTGGTTTGTCCCCGGGACTAGCGGGAGGGCCGATAGATACGCAGTATTTT.

The chain is built from TRBV7-9 and TRBJ2-1; TRBD1 agrees at 7 bases. Trimming cost V 6 bases and J 7 bases; bases outside gene matches: 6. CDR3 length: 13 residues. Per germline, CDR1 SEHNR and CDR2 FQNEAQ (reference sequence). The CDR3 bases are TGTGCCAGCAGTTCCACGACAGGGAATGAGCAGTTCTTC. Protein product: CASSSTTGNEQFF.

A note on this clone: Other DNA sequences in the sample encode the same CDR3. The CDR3 region has the DNA TGTGCCAGCTCACCATCAGGGGCTATTAATTCACCCCTCCACTTT. Protein: CASSPSGAINSPLHF. The V gene is TRBV18, the J gene TRBJ1-6, with D maybe TRBD1 (6 bases). V dropped 2 bases and J dropped 6 bases, with 11 bases sitting between them. This CDR3 comprises 15 residues. Germline V gives CDR1 KGHSH, CDR2 LQKENI.

Only a few counts were recorded for this clone. The chain has TRBV5-5 and TRBJ1-1, with 7 bases lining up with TRBD1. Per the germline V gene, CDR1 is SGHKS and CDR2 is YYEKEE (reference sequence). This CDR3 has 15 residues. The J segment lost 0 bases and the V segment lost 0 bases, leaving 2 bases of the junction unmatched. The CDR3 bases are TGTGCCAGCAGCTTGGGGGGACAGTTGAACACTGAAGCTTTCTTT. Residues: CASSLGGQLNTEAFF.

The rearrangement links TRBV13 to TRBJ1-1, with D possibly TRBD1 on 5 matching bases. Trimming took off 5 bases at V and 0 bases at J, with 16 bases between the two ends. Germline loops: CDR1 PRHDT, CDR2 FYEKMQ (reference sequence). This CDR3 is 16 amino acids long. The CDR3, as DNA: TGTGCCAGCAGCACCCCCCCCGGGGGGATGAACACTGAAGCTTTCTTT. Encoded protein: CASSTPPGGMNTEAFF.

This chain uses TRBV5-1 with TRBJ2-7; a possible D gene is TRBD1 (6 bases). The V gene lost 0 bases and the J gene lost 0 bases, with 13 bases spanning the gap. This CDR3 spans 16 amino acids. The germline CDR1 and CDR2 sequences are SGHRS and YFSETQ. As DNA, the CDR3 is TGCGCCAGCAGCTTGGGGATTGGGACACCCTCCTACGAGCAGTACTTC. Translation: CASSLGIGTPSYEQYF.

This clone was counted once. V usage is TRBV7-2 and J usage is TRBJ2-7; 9 bases are shared with TRBD1. V was pared by 5 bases and J by 0 bases, with 8 bases of the junction left unmatched. The CDR3 runs 16 residues. CDR1 SGHTA and CDR2 FQGNSA come from the germline V gene. CDR3 DNA sequence: TGTGCCAGCAGCGCAGGACAGGGGAGAGGCTCCTACGAGCAGTACTTC. Its protein product is CASSAGQGRGSYEQYF.

The chain is built from TRBV5-4 and TRBJ2-3, with 7 bases fitting TRBD2. CDR1 is SGHNT, CDR2 YYREEE, per germline (reference sequence). The CDR3 length is 16 residues. After removal of 0 bases from V and 1 base from J, the junction contained 5 bases not matched to a gene. The CDR3 protein is CASSLGAGAGTDTQYF. The CDR3 DNA sequence: TGTGCCAGCAGCTTGGGGGCGGGAGCGGGCACAGATACGCAGTATTTT.

The chain links TRBV9 to TRBJ2-1, with D possibly TRBD2 on 5 matching bases. Trimming removed 0 bases at V and 4 bases at J, with 8 bases between. CDR3 length: 14 residues. Germline V gene lookup returns CDR1 SGDLS and CDR2 YYNGEE. CDR3 sequence: CASSVDPGYNEQFF. In DNA, the CDR3 is TGTGCCAGCAGCGTAGATCCGGGATACAATGAGCAGTTCTTC.

This clone was seen only a few times. The J gene is TRBJ1-5, the V gene TRBV19; no clear D. CDR1 is LNHDA, CDR2 SQIVND, per germline (reference sequence). With 3 bases removed from V and 0 bases from J, the gap between germline ends came to 15 bases. This CDR3 region has 17 residues. CDR3 sequence: CASSIVTDVHSNQPQHF. CDR3 DNA sequence: TGTGCCAGTAGTATTGTCACAGACGTTCATAGCAATCAGCCCCAGCATTTT.

CDR3 amino acids: CASSKEGGGEQYF. CDR3 in DNA: TGTGCCAGCAGTAAAGAGGGAGGGGGTGAGCAGTACTTC. This chain connects TRBV2 to TRBJ2-7; TRBD2 is a possible D gene (7 bases). The V end lost 5 bases, the J end lost 7 bases, and 15 bases lay between the germline ends. The V gene's germline CDR1 is SNHLY and CDR2 FYNNEI. The CDR3 is made up of 13 amino acids.

The J gene is TRBJ2-3, the V gene TRBV3-1 (or the pseudogene TRBV3-2), with 10 bases matching TRBD2. This CDR3 is 15 amino acids long. Unmatched junction bases numbered 2, after V lost 5 bases and J lost 0 bases. From germline, CDR1 is LGHDT and CDR2 YNNKEL (reference sequence). CDR3 nucleotide sequence: TGTGCCAGCAGCGGGACTAGCGTTAGCACAGATACGCAGTATTTT. Protein sequence: CASSGTSVSTDTQYF.

This chain uses TRBV7-6 with TRBJ1-2; perhaps TRBD1 as D (5 bases). V was cut by 3 bases and J by 2 bases, with 13 bases left in between. In germline, CDR1 is SGHVS, CDR2 FNYEAQ. This CDR3 spans 15 amino acids. CDR3 coding DNA: TGTGCCAGCAGCTTCGACCAGGGAGGGAACTATGGCTACACCTTC. Protein product: CASSFDQGGNYGYTF.

The chain carries TRBV28 and TRBJ1-2; a weak D match, TRBD1 (5 bases). Trimming stripped 3 bases from V and 4 bases from J, with 12 bases between. Germline V gives CDR1 MDHEN, CDR2 SYDVKM. This CDR3 is built from 14 residues. The CDR3 sequence: CASSFAGRLYGYTF. CDR3 DNA sequence: TGTGCCAGCAGTTTTGCGGGACGCCTCTATGGCTACACCTTC.

This chain uses TRBV3-1 (or the pseudogene TRBV3-2) with TRBJ1-5; 8 bases match TRBD1. CDR1 and CDR2 from the germline V gene are LGHDT and YNNKEL (reference sequence). Losses at the gene ends were 1 base for V and 3 bases for J; bases not matched to a gene: 2. This CDR3 has 15 residues. Written as DNA, the CDR3 is TGTGCCAGCAGCCAAGCAGGGGGCCCCAATCAGCCCCAGCATTTT. Amino acids: CASSQAGGPNQPQHF.

V gene TRBV6-1 combines with J gene TRBJ2-7; 8 positions match TRBD1. This CDR3 has 15 amino acids. V was clipped by 0 bases and J by 5 bases; unmatched bases: 6. Germline V gives CDR1 MNHNS, CDR2 SASEGT. The CDR3 loop is CASSEALNRGNEQYF. Here the CDR3 DNA reads TGTGCCAGCAGTGAAGCGCTTAACAGGGGGAACGAGCAGTACTTC.

This clone showed up just once. The rearrangement joins TRBV7-2 to TRBJ2-5, with D tentatively TRBD1 (6 bases). CDR1 SGHTA and CDR2 FQGNSA come from the germline V gene. The ends were cut back, 3 bases at V and 4 bases at J, with 12 bases in the middle. This CDR3 is built from 14 residues. The CDR3 DNA is TGTGCCAGCAGCTTGCAACGACAGGCAGAGACCCAGTACTTC. It yields the protein CASSLQRQAETQYF.

The J gene is TRBJ2-5, the V gene TRBV5-1, with D possibly being TRBD1 (6 bases). Between the trimmed V and J ends, which lost 1 base and 2 bases, there was a span of 12 bases. This CDR3 spans 15 amino acids. Per germline, CDR1 SGHRS and CDR2 YFSETQ. DNA of the CDR3: TGCGCCAGCAGCTTGCAAGGACAGCCTCAAGAGACCCAGTACTTC. Protein sequence: CASSLQGQPQETQYF.

The chain carries TRBV28 and TRBJ2-1, with 10 bases aligning to TRBD2. Per the germline V gene, CDR1 is MDHEN and CDR2 is SYDVKM. With V trimmed by 2 bases and J by 0 bases, 1 base remained unmatched. CDR3 length: 16 residues. DNA for the CDR3: TGTGCCAGCAGTTTAGGACTAGCGGCCTCCTACAATGAGCAGTTCTTC. Translating gives CASSLGLAASYNEQFF.

The gene calls are TRBV9 and TRBJ2-5; 12 bases map to TRBD2. The V gene's germline CDR1 is SGDLS and CDR2 YYNGEE. V shed 0 bases and J 4 bases; nucleotides not matched to a gene: 7. The CDR3 has 17 amino acids. The CDR3 sequence: CASSVGASGRAGETQYF. The DNA for the CDR3 is TGTGCCAGCAGCGTAGGAGCTAGCGGGAGGGCCGGAGAGACCCAGTACTTC.

The genes are TRBV28 and TRBJ2-1, with a tentative D call TRBD2 (6 bases). Germline-derived CDR1 and CDR2 are MDHEN and SYDVKM. V gave up 3 bases and J gave up 16 bases, with 16 bases separating them. The CDR3 has 12 amino acids. DNA for the CDR3: TGTGCCAGCAGTTTTCCGGGACTTCGATTCTTCTTC. The encoded protein is CASSFPGLRFFF.

The chain has TRBV7-2 and TRBJ1-4; 8 bases map to TRBD1. From germline, CDR1 is SGHTA and CDR2 FQGNSA. With V trimmed by 4 bases and J by 4 bases, 8 bases remained unmatched. CDR3 length: 16 amino acids. The CDR3 DNA sequence: TGTGCCAGCAGCTGGGGACATACAGGGGGTAATGAAAAACTGTTTTTT. It codes for CASSWGHTGGNEKLFF. Drawing the rest from reference TRBV7-2 and TRBJ1-4, the complete variable domain is GAGVSQSPSNKVTEKGKDVELRCDPISGHTALYWYRQSLGQGLEFLIYFQGNSAPDKSGLPSDRFSAERTGGSVSTLTIQRTQQEDSAVYLCASSWGHTGGNEKLFFGSGTQLSVL.

The rearrangement uses TRBV5-5 and TRBJ2-2; D call uncertain. The CDR3 is 13 residues long. V was shortened by 4 bases and J by 6 bases, with 10 bases between the two germline ends. Germline values: CDR1 SGHKS, CDR2 YYEKEE (reference sequence). The CDR3 DNA reads as TGTGCCAGCAGCCTCCTTACACCCGGGGAGCTGTTTTTT. Protein sequence: CASSLLTPGELFF.

This chain connects TRBV5-6 to TRBJ1-2; perhaps TRBD1 as D (5 bases). V gave up 0 bases and J gave up 6 bases, with 9 bases separating them. The CDR3 loop spans 13 amino acids. Germline CDR1 reads SGHDT; CDR2 reads YYEEEE. This CDR3 is CASSLDRGNGYTF. The CDR3 bases are TGTGCCAGCAGCTTGGATAGGGGCAATGGCTACACCTTC. The variable domain in full, with the rest retrieved from reference TRBV5-6 and TRBJ1-2, is DAGVTQSPTHLIKTRGQQVTLRCSPKSGHDTVSWYQQALGQGPQFIFQYYEEEERQRGNFPDRFSGHQFPNYSSELNVNALLLGDSALYLCASSLDRGNGYTFGSGTRLTVV.

This chain uses TRBV28 with TRBJ1-5; 11 nucleotides agree with TRBD1. Germline trimming cut 5 bases from V and 2 bases from J; bases unmatched to any gene: 5. This CDR3 is 16 amino acids long. Germline CDR1 reads MDHEN; CDR2 reads SYDVKM. Written as DNA, the CDR3 is TGTGCCAGCAGTACGACGGACAGGGGGCGCAATCAGCCCCAGCATTTT. This codes for CASSTTDRGRNQPQHF.

V and J are TRBV18 and TRBJ2-4, with 7 bases lining up with TRBD2. V dropped 6 bases and J dropped 7; count of bases not matched to a gene: 12. The CDR3 is made up of 15 amino acids. Germline V gene sequence: CDR1 KGHSH, CDR2 LQKENI. CDR3 region: CASSGGSGLGNIQYF. The CDR3 DNA sequence: TGTGCCAGCTCCGGGGGGAGCGGGCTTGGTAACATTCAGTACTTC. Using reference TRBV18 and TRBJ2-4 for the parts outside the CDR3, the full variable domain is NAGVMQNPRHLVRRRGQEARLRCSPMKGHSHVYWYRQLPEEGLKFMVYLQKENIIDESGMPKERFSAEFPKEGPSILRIQQVVRGDSAAYFCASSGGSGLGNIQYFGAGTRLSVL.

The V gene is TRBV9, the J gene TRBJ1-2, with D perhaps TRBD1 (6 bases). This CDR3 comprises 13 residues. CDR1 and CDR2 (germline): SGDLS, YYNGEE. V was trimmed by 4 bases and J by 2 bases, leaving 9 bases between them. The CDR3 region has the DNA TGTGCCAGCAGCCAACAGGGAAACTATGGCTACACCTTC. Translating gives CASSQQGNYGYTF.

This clone was seen a handful of times. This chain joins TRBV6-1 and TRBJ1-3, with a possible D match to TRBD1 (6 bases). There are 16 residues in the CDR3. Trimming pared 4 bases from V and 0 bases from J, leaving 13 bases between. Germline assignment: CDR1 MNHNS and CDR2 SASEGT. The CDR3 DNA is TGTGCCAGCAGTGGTCGGGGGGCGAGCTCTGGAAACACCATATATTTT. This encodes CASSGRGASSGNTIYF.

The chain joins TRBV5-4 to TRBJ2-5, with a possible D match to TRBD1 (5 bases). V was shortened by 4 bases and J by 0 bases, with 10 bases between the two germline ends. The germline CDR1 and CDR2 sequences are SGHNT and YYREEE (reference sequence). The CDR3 extends over 14 amino acids. CDR3 DNA: TGTGCCAGCAGCCCGACGACAGACCAAGAGACCCAGTACTTC. Amino acids: CASSPTTDQETQYF.